The clone carrying this T cell receptor (beta chain) was counted only a few times. The CDR3 extends over 14 amino acids. Trimming left V 6 bases short and J 8 bases short, with 16 bases between. Germline V gene lookup returns CDR1 MNHNY and CDR2 SVGAGI (reference sequence). This entry is derived from a study of blood T cells in healthy people across ages. Sample-barcoded 5' priming and a J-beta primer mix drove a second PCR of roughly 6 to 12 cycles. TCRdb called the 5' RACE reads again in MiXCR, with one record for every CDR3 protein. The table records approximately 490,000 distinct CDR3 sequences, more than 20% of them present only once. Separately, the same data were catalogued under a study of T cells of mothers and their children.

This TCR was sampled from a boy younger than 18 in good health. The rearrangement uses TRBV6-6 and TRBJ1-4; TRBD1 is a possible D gene (5 bases). What was sequenced was blood. The CDR3 nucleotides read TGTGCCAGCAGCGCCGCGGGGGAAGGGGAAAAACTGTTTTTT. It yields the protein CASSAAGEGEKLFF.